What follows are 19 T cell receptor beta chains derived from one specimen sequenced in a study of cytomegalovirus exposure and HLA in healthy donors. PCR involved 60 Vbeta and 13 Jbeta primers. Using immunoSEQ multiplex PCR, the repertoire was profiled, and TCRdb retains in-frame clones only, with some absent. The sample gives a few hundred thousand clones, 81% of which show up once; about 7.5% is in the top ten. Sequenced: PBMCs. The receptors come from a woman aged 60 to 75 in good health and CMV-seropositive.

The CDR3 loop is CASSVAGTPQETQYF. CDR3 DNA: TGTGCCAGCAGCGTAGCCGGGACACCACAAGAGACCCAGTACTTC. The chain carries TRBV9 and TRBJ2-5, with a weak D call TRBD1 (6 bases). With 0 bases removed from V and 2 bases from J, the gap between germline ends came to 11 bases. The length of the CDR3 is 15 residues. Germline-derived CDR1 and CDR2 are SGDLS and YYNGEE.

For the CDR3, the DNA is TGTGCCAGCAGCCCGGGGGGGCCTGGAAACACCATATATTTT. As protein: CASSPGGPGNTIYF. The chain uses TRBV9 and TRBJ1-3; possible D gene TRBD1, 6 bases. The CDR3 is made up of 14 amino acids. Germline lookup yields CDR1 SGDLS and CDR2 YYNGEE. Trimming took off 4 bases at V and 2 bases at J, with 10 bases between the two ends.

This clone appeared a single time. This CDR3 is CASSRRTGGRYEQYF. The CDR3 DNA sequence: TGTGCCAGCAGTCGTCGGACAGGGGGCCGCTACGAGCAGTACTTC. The chain uses TRBV28 and TRBJ2-7; the match to TRBD1 covers 11 bases. The V segment lost 5 bases and the J segment 3 bases; nucleotides outside the gene matches: 6. CDR3 size: 15 residues. CDR1 MDHEN and CDR2 SYDVKM come from the germline V gene. Full variable domain (remainder filled in from reference TRBV28 and TRBJ2-7): DVKVTQSSRYLVKRTGEKVFLECVQDMDHENMFWYRQDPGLGLRLIYFSYDVKMKEKGDIPEGYSVSREKKERFSLILESASTNQTSMYLCASSRRTGGRYEQYFGPGTRLTVT.

This chain joins TRBV27 and TRBJ2-5; 7 bases match TRBD2. Losses at the gene ends were 5 bases for V and 1 base for J; bases not matched to a gene: 10. The CDR3 length is 16 residues. Germline V gene sequence: CDR1 MNHEY, CDR2 SMNVEV (reference sequence). CDR3 loop: CASSPRTSIIQETQYF. The CDR3 DNA reads as TGTGCCAGCAGTCCGAGGACTAGTATCATCCAAGAGACCCAGTACTTC.

This clone was seen a handful of times. V gene TRBV4-1 combines with J gene TRBJ1-2; no definite D call. Germline CDR1 and CDR2: MGHRA and YSYEKL. The CDR3 loop spans 15 amino acids. Trimming removed 2 bases from V and 4 bases from J, with 14 bases in between. CDR3 bases: TGCGCCAGCAGCCAACCCGACCGGGATTCCTATGGCTACACCTTC. Its protein product is CASSQPDRDSYGYTF.

This chain joins TRBV6-5 and TRBJ2-5; D ambiguous. Matching the DNA end better, TRBJ2-7 makes the J call doubtful. This CDR3 is built from 13 residues. From germline, CDR1 is MNHEY and CDR2 SVGAGI. The CDR3 is CASSSGSYYEQYF. Written as DNA, the CDR3 is TGTGCCAGCAGTTCCGGCAGCTACTACGAGCAGTACTTC.

This chain links TRBV4-1 with TRBJ1-1; TRBD1 agrees at 9 bases. The germline V gene encodes CDR1 MGHRA and CDR2 YSYEKL. This CDR3 has 15 amino acids. V shed 3 bases and J 0 bases; nucleotides not matched to a gene: 2. The CDR3 region is CASSHGQGLNTEAFF. The CDR3 DNA follows: TGCGCCAGCAGCCACGGACAGGGGTTGAACACTGAAGCTTTCTTT.

The chain recombines TRBV4-1 with TRBJ1-2; TRBD1 matches 10 bases. In germline, CDR1 is MGHRA, CDR2 YSYEKL. The ends lost 1 base at V and 5 bases at J; junction bases unmatched: 1. The CDR3 length is 14 residues. The CDR3 DNA sequence: TGCGCCAGCAGCCAAGGGGACAGGGGATATGGCTACACCTTC. This sequence encodes CASSQGDRGYGYTF.

This chain connects TRBV4-1 to TRBJ2-7; TRBD2 agrees at 9 bases. Germline V gives CDR1 MGHRA, CDR2 YSYEKL. The CDR3 has 15 residues. V trimming: 1 base; J trimming: 12 bases; junction bases outside the gene matches: 13. The CDR3 here is CASSQGTGGTSRPYF. CDR3 sequence (DNA): TGCGCCAGCAGCCAAGGGACGGGGGGGACTAGCAGGCCGTACTTC.

The chain links TRBV5-1 to TRBJ2-2, with 11 bases identical to TRBD2. The CDR3 runs to 18 residues. In germline, CDR1 is SGHRS, CDR2 YFSETQ. With V trimmed by 3 bases and J by 7 bases, 14 bases remained unmatched. The CDR3 DNA reads as TGCGCCAGCAGCTCTCTAACCTTAGCGGGAGGGCTCTACGGGGAGCTGTTTTTT. Encoded protein: CASSSLTLAGGLYGELFF.

The gene calls are TRBV27 and TRBJ1-5; 9 bases fit TRBD1. The CDR3 is 14 amino acids. After removal of 5 bases from V and 4 bases from J, the junction contained 3 bases not matched to a gene. Germline V gene data show CDR1 as MNHEY and CDR2 as SMNVEV (reference sequence). CDR3 amino acids: CASSLGTGNQPQHF. In nucleotides, the CDR3 is TGTGCCAGCAGTCTGGGGACAGGGAATCAGCCCCAGCATTTT.

This sequence joins TRBV27 and TRBJ2-1, with D possibly matching TRBD1 (6 bases). V lost 6 bases and J 0 bases, leaving 15 bases between the germline ends. CDR3 size: 16 residues. The germline V gene encodes CDR1 MNHEY and CDR2 SMNVEV (reference sequence). The DNA of the CDR3 is TGTGCCAGCAGCCCAACAGGGCTGAGCTCCTACAATGAGCAGTTCTTC. Translation: CASSPTGLSSYNEQFF.

V usage is TRBV2 and J usage is TRBJ2-1; TRBD2 agrees at 13 bases. The germline V gene encodes CDR1 SNHLY and CDR2 FYNNEI. This CDR3 has 19 amino acids. J was trimmed by 0 bases and V by 3 bases; bases with no gene match: 8. CDR3 sequence (DNA): TGTGCCAGCAGTGAGCCGGGACTAGCGGGAATTCGCTCCTACAATGAGCAGTTCTTC. Residues: CASSEPGLAGIRSYNEQFF. Together with reference TRBV2 and TRBJ2-1, the CDR3 gives the full variable domain: EPEVTQTPSHQVTQMGQEVILRCVPISNHLYFYWYRQILGQKVEFLVSFYNNEISEKSEIFDDQFSVERPDGSNFTLKIRSTKLEDSAMYFCASSEPGLAGIRSYNEQFFGPGTRLTVL.

CDR3 coding DNA: TGTGCCAGCAGTGAAGCCAGGGACCCGTCAAAACGGAGGGGGAACACTGAAGCTTTCTTT. This translates into CASSEARDPSKRRGNTEAFF. The V and J genes are TRBV2 and TRBJ1-1, with D possibly TRBD1 on 5 matching bases. From germline, CDR1 is SNHLY and CDR2 FYNNEI. The V and J ends lost 0 bases and 1 base respectively, with 24 bases between them. This CDR3 region has 20 residues.

The chain is built from TRBV7-2 and TRBJ1-2, with D perhaps TRBD1 (6 bases). Germline CDR1 SGHTA, CDR2 FQGNSA. Trimming stripped 5 bases from V and 7 bases from J, with 17 bases between. The CDR3 has 14 amino acids. The CDR3 is CASSLIMGASGYTF. CDR3 DNA: TGTGCCAGCAGCCTAATAATGGGGGCCAGTGGCTACACCTTC.

This clone was seen just once. The chain carries TRBV9 and TRBJ2-2, with 11 bases aligning to TRBD2. This CDR3 spans 18 amino acids. V lost 3 bases, J lost 3 bases, and 10 bases stayed unmatched. The germline V gene has CDR1 SGDLS and CDR2 YYNGEE. In DNA form, the CDR3 reads TGTGCCAGCAGCGCCGGACTGGGACTAGCGGAAGACACCGGGGAGCTGTTTTTT. This sequence encodes CASSAGLGLAEDTGELFF.

On this clone itself: Its ends do not fully match the called genes, so a read error is possible. The same CDR3 can be traced to other DNA sequences in this sample. The chain carries TRBV7-6 and TRBJ2-5; TRBD1 agrees at 8 bases. The CDR3 has 14 residues. Germline V gene lookup returns CDR1 SGHVS and CDR2 FNYEAQ. CDR3 DNA: TGTGCTAGCAGCTCTGGACAGGGAAAAGAGACCCAGTACTTC. This codes for CASSSGQGKETQYF.

This chain joins TRBV18 and TRBJ1-1, with D possibly TRBD1 on 6 matching bases. V was shortened by 3 bases and J by 3 bases, with 20 bases between the two germline ends. The CDR3 loop spans 17 amino acids. Germline CDR1 and CDR2: KGHSH and LQKENI. CDR3 bases: TGTGCCAGCTCACCGGGCCGGGACACCTCGGATTACACTGAAGCTTTCTTT. It is translated as CASSPGRDTSDYTEAFF. Full variable domain (outside the CDR3, taken from reference TRBV18 and TRBJ1-1): NAGVMQNPRHLVRRRGQEARLRCSPMKGHSHVYWYRQLPEEGLKFMVYLQKENIIDESGMPKERFSAEFPKEGPSILRIQQVVRGDSAAYFCASSPGRDTSDYTEAFFGQGTRLTVV.

The chain joins TRBV6-5 to TRBJ2-1; 7 nucleotides line up with TRBD1. The junction had 10 bases not matched to a gene; V was cut back by 7 bases and J by 4 bases. This CDR3 comprises 15 residues. Germline CDR1 reads MNHEY; CDR2 reads SVGAGI. The CDR3 region has the DNA TGTGCCAGCAAGAGACAGGGAGTTGTATACAATGAGCAGTTCTTC. It specifies CASKRQGVVYNEQFF.